Sequencing of this T cell receptor (beta chain) was carried out in a study of CXCR3-negative and CXCR3-positive naive CD8 T cells. Libraries of TRB cDNA were made by 5' RACE and carried UMIs. TCRdb reprocessed the 5' RACE reads and reports one entry per CDR3 protein, with no DNA. Found here are 100,000 to 150,000 distinct CDR3 sequences; the top ten clones hold 0.25% to 0.35%. The CDR3 consists of 13 residues. The sequencing input was naive CXCR3- CD8+ T cells from blood. The subset is: CD45RO-CCR7+CD27+CD95- naive CD8+ T cells lacking CXCR3 (TNR3-). This TCR was recovered from a human donor in good health. Some clones in this sample may be carry-over from other donors' samples. The chain has TRBV12-3 or TRBV12-4 and TRBJ1-1; TCRdb selects TRBD1, and the lack of DNA leaves this call unchecked. The CDR3 spells CASTPGQNTEAFF.